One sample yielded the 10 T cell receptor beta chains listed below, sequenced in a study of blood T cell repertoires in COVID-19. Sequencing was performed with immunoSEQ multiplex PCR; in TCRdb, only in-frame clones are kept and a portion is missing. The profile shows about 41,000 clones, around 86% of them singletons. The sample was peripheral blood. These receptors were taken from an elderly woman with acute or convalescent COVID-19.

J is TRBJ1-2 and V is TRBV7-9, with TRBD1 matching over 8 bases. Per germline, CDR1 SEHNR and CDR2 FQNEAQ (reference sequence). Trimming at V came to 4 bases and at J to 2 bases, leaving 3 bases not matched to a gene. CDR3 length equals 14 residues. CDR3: CASSSQGANYGYTF. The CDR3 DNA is TGTGCCAGCAGCTCGCAGGGGGCCAACTATGGCTACACCTTC.

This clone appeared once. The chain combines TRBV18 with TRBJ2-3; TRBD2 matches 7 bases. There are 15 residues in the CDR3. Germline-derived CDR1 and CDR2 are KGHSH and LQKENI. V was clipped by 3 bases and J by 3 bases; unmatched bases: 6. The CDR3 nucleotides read TGTGCCAGCTCACCTGAGCGGGGTTGGACAGATACGCAGTATTTT. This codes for CASSPERGWTDTQYF.

CDR3 DNA: TGTGCCAGCAGCTTAGCGCGGGTCGCAGGGGTTCAGCCCCAGCATTTT. Translated: CASSLARVAGVQPQHF. V usage is TRBV7-2 and J usage is TRBJ1-5; TRBD1 is a possible D gene (6 bases). The CDR3 extends over 16 amino acids. Germline V gene lookup returns CDR1 SGHTA and CDR2 FQGNSA. Trimming stripped 0 bases from V and 6 bases from J, with 15 bases between.

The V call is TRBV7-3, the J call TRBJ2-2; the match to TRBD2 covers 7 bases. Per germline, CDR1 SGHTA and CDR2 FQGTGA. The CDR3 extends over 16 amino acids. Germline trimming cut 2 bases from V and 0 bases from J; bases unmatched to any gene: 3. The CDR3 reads CASSLRAGSNTGELFF. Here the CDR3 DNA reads TGTGCCAGCAGCTTACGAGCGGGGTCGAACACCGGGGAGCTGTTTTTT.

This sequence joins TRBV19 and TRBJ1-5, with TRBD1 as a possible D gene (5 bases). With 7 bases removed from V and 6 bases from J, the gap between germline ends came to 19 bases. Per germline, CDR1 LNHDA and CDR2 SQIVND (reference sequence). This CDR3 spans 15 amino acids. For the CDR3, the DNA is TGTGCCAGTACCCCCGGACGGGGACTCGGTCAGCCCCAGCATTTT. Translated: CASTPGRGLGQPQHF.

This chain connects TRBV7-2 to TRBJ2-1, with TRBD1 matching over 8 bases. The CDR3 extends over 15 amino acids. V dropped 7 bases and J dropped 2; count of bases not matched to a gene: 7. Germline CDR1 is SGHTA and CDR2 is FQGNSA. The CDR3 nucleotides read TGTGCCAGCACCCTCCAGGGGGCCCCCTACAATGAGCAGTTCTTC. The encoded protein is CASTLQGAPYNEQFF.

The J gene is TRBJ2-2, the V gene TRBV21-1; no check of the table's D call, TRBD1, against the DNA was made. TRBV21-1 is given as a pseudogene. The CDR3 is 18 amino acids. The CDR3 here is CASTPDARGDFRTGELFF. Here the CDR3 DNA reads TGTGCCAGCACCCCCGACGCCAGGGGCGACTTTAGAACCGGGGAGCTGTTTTTT.

The CDR3 DNA reads TGCGCCAGCAGTGTGGGCTTGAACACTGAAGCTTTCTTT. It yields the protein CASSVGLNTEAFF. The V gene is TRBV10-1, the J gene TRBJ1-1; unclear D gene. The germline V gene encodes CDR1 WNHNN and CDR2 SYGVQD (reference sequence). This CDR3 has 13 amino acids. V was shortened by 4 bases and J by 0 bases, with 6 bases between the two germline ends.

CDR3 protein: CASSLDLAQETQYF. Written as DNA, the CDR3 is TGCGCCAGCAGCTTGGACCTAGCTCAAGAGACCCAGTACTTC. The rearrangement joins TRBV5-1 to TRBJ2-5; a possible D gene is TRBD2 (5 bases). Trimming cost V 0 bases and J 2 bases, with 8 bases left between them. CDR3 length: 14 amino acids. CDR1 is SGHRS and CDR2 is YFSETQ in the germline V gene.

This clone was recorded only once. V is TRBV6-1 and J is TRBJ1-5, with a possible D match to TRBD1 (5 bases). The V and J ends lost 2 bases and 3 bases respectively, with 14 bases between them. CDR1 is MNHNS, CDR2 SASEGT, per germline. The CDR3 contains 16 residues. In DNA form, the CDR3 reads TGTGCCAGCAGTGAATTGGCTCAGGGCAACAATCAGCCCCAGCATTTT. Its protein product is CASSELAQGNNQPQHF.